One and the same sample provided the 8 T cell receptor beta chains below, sequenced in a study of cytomegalovirus exposure and HLA in healthy donors. The primer mix had 60 Vbeta and 13 Jbeta primers. Sequencing used immunoSEQ multiplex PCR; TCRdb keeps in-frame clones, though not all of them. This repertoire includes tens of thousands of clones. The sequenced sample was PBMCs. The receptors were gathered from a woman in her thirties in good health and CMV-seropositive.

The chain employs TRBV4-1 and TRBJ1-4; D may be TRBD1 (6 bases). Trimming removed 3 bases from V and 7 bases from J, with 15 bases in between. Looked up from germline, CDR1 is MGHRA and CDR2 is YSYEKL. The CDR3 runs 15 residues. Here the CDR3 reads CASSHSPIGGEKLFF. The CDR3 region has the DNA TGCGCCAGCAGCCATTCCCCCATAGGGGGTGAAAAACTGTTTTTT.

This chain joins TRBV18 and TRBJ2-6; 9 bases map to TRBD1. V was pared by 4 bases and J by 3 bases, with 13 bases of the junction left unmatched. The germline V gene encodes CDR1 KGHSH and CDR2 LQKENI. CDR3 size: 19 residues. CDR3 nucleotides: TGTGCCAGCTCACACGCCGGACAGGGGAAAGAGGTTGGGGCCAACGTCCTGACTTTC. Its translation is CASSHAGQGKEVGANVLTF.

This rearrangement joins TRBV10-1 to TRBJ2-7; D might be TRBD1 (6 bases). The ends were cut back, 0 bases at V and 3 bases at J, with 15 bases in the middle. CDR1 is WNHNN, CDR2 SYGVQD, per germline (reference sequence). This CDR3 has 16 residues. Written as DNA, the CDR3 is TGCGCCAGCAGTGAGTCGAGAGGTCAGGGGTTCTACGAGCAGTACTTC. This gives the protein CASSESRGQGFYEQYF.

The chain uses TRBV11-3 and TRBJ1-1; D gene unclear. CDR1 and CDR2 from the germline V gene are SGHNT and YENEEA. The CDR3 runs 13 residues. Deletions cut 3 bases from V and 0 bases from J, with 5 bases between. CDR3 loop: CASSFLMNTEAFF. The CDR3 DNA is TGTGCCAGCAGCTTCCTTATGAACACTGAAGCTTTCTTT.

To note about this clone: The same CDR3 can be traced to other DNA sequences in this sample. This sequence joins TRBV5-1 and TRBJ2-1, with 7 bases identical to TRBD2. Germline V gives CDR1 SGHRS, CDR2 YFSETQ. Losses at the gene ends were 0 bases for V and 10 bases for J; bases not matched to a gene: 7. The CDR3 totals 14 residues. The CDR3 loop reads CASSLDLTSREQFF. The CDR3 DNA sequence: TGCGCCAGCAGCTTGGATTTGACTAGCAGAGAGCAGTTCTTC.

This chain connects TRBV9 to TRBJ2-5; D might be TRBD2 (6 bases). The CDR3 totals 14 residues. Germline V lookup: CDR1 SGDLS, CDR2 YYNGEE. Trimming removed 4 bases at V and 3 bases at J, with 13 bases between. CDR3 sequence: CASSPRTGEETQYF. The CDR3, as DNA: TGTGCCAGCAGCCCCCGGACGGGAGAAGAGACCCAGTACTTC.

The chain joins TRBV7-9 to TRBJ1-2; D is possibly TRBD1 (5 bases). Trimming pared 5 bases from V and 0 bases from J, leaving 7 bases between. Germline V CDR1 and CDR2: SEHNR, FQNEAQ (reference sequence). The CDR3 totals 13 residues. Here the CDR3 DNA reads TGTGCCAGCAGCCCAGGGACTAACTATGGCTACACCTTC. This sequence encodes CASSPGTNYGYTF.

V and J are TRBV6-1 and TRBJ2-7, with a tentative D call TRBD2 (5 bases). Germline CDR1 and CDR2: MNHNS and SASEGT. The V end was cut by 6 bases, the J end by 0 bases, with 15 bases between. This CDR3 contains 15 residues. CDR3 coding DNA: TGTGCCAGCAGGCGGGCAGAAATAAGCTCCTACGAGCAGTACTTC. Its translation: CASRRAEISSYEQYF.